The present entry profiles one T cell receptor beta chain with its context. These data originate in a study of control samples from healthy donors and cancer patients. Clones were sequenced by immunoSEQ multiplex PCR, and TCRdb holds only the in-frame ones, with some missing. The data hold some 120,000 clones, with around 94% observed a single time. This CDR3 is built from 17 residues. Germline CDR1 SEHNR, CDR2 FQNEAQ (reference sequence). The V and J ends lost 1 base and 0 bases, in that order; junction bases with no gene match: 7. Sequencing input: PBMCs. This sequence originates from a man at least 80 years old with head and neck cancer. This chain uses TRBV7-9 with TRBJ1-2; 8 bases are a match to TRBD1. The CDR3, as DNA: TGTGCCAGCAGCTTAGTGCTACAGGGGGGATCTAACTATGGCTACACCTTC. It specifies CASSLVLQGGSNYGYTF.